Presented here are 16 T cell receptor beta chains from one specimen sequenced in a study of blood T cell repertoires in COVID-19. Produced via immunoSEQ multiplex PCR; TCRdb's table is partial and in-frame only. The table lists tens of thousands of clones, roughly 88% of them singletons. Sequencing used peripheral blood. The receptors stem from a woman aged 60-70 years with acute or convalescent COVID-19.

The V and J genes are TRBV19 and TRBJ1-5, with a weak D call TRBD1 (6 bases). With 4 bases removed from V and 2 bases from J, the gap between germline ends came to 21 bases. This CDR3 is 18 amino acids long. From germline, CDR1 is LNHDA and CDR2 SQIVND (reference sequence). The CDR3 DNA follows: TGTGCCAGTAGTACCCTAGACAGGACCAAGAGGGGCAATCAGCCCCAGCATTTT. It specifies CASSTLDRTKRGNQPQHF. Variable domain in full (rest from reference TRBV19 and TRBJ1-5): DGGITQSPKYLFRKEGQNVTLSCEQNLNHDAMYWYRQDPGQGLRLIYYSQIVNDFQKGDIAEGYSVSREKKESFPLTVTSAQKNPTAFYLCASSTLDRTKRGNQPQHFGDGTRLSIL.

This clone has just a few counts. The genes are TRBV19 and TRBJ1-4, with D possibly being TRBD1 (5 bases). V shed 7 bases and J shed 10 bases, with 13 bases lying between them. CDR1 is LNHDA, CDR2 SQIVND, per germline (reference sequence). This CDR3 spans 12 amino acids. The CDR3 region has the DNA TGTGCCAGTACTCCCGACGGGGGAAAACTGTTTTTT. Residues: CASTPDGGKLFF.

The CDR3 DNA sequence: TGTGCCAGCAGCCAGGACAGGGACTATGGCTACACCTTC. Translating it yields CASSQDRDYGYTF. The gene calls are TRBV3-1 (or the pseudogene TRBV3-2) and TRBJ1-2; the match to TRBD1 covers 8 bases. CDR3 size: 13 residues. The ends lost 3 bases at V and 3 bases at J; junction bases unmatched: 0. Germline V lookup: CDR1 LGHDT, CDR2 YNNKEL (reference sequence).

The rearrangement links TRBV7-8 to TRBJ2-3; tentative D call: TRBD2 (6 bases). The germline CDR1 and CDR2 sequences are SGHVS and FQNEAQ. V was clipped by 8 bases and J by 9 bases, with 12 bases between them. The CDR3 is made up of 11 amino acids. The CDR3 region is CASRLGLTQYF. Here the CDR3 DNA reads TGTGCCAGCCGACTCGGACTAACGCAGTATTTT. The full variable domain, in which reference TRBV7-8 and TRBJ2-3 provide the parts outside the CDR3, is GAGVSQSPRYKVAKRGQDVALRCDPISGHVSLFWYQQALGQGPEFLTYFQNEAQLDKSGLPSDRFFAERPEGSVSTLKIQRTQQEDSAVYLCASRLGLTQYFGPGTRLTVL.

In its sample, this clone was seen once. The V gene is TRBV7-9, the J gene TRBJ1-6, with 9 bases aligning to TRBD1. Germline V gene sequence: CDR1 SEHNR, CDR2 FQNEAQ (reference sequence). The CDR3 consists of 15 residues. V was pared by 0 bases and J by 8 bases, with 2 bases of the junction left unmatched. The CDR3 loop reads CASSLAGQGYSPLHF. CDR3 coding DNA: TGTGCCAGCAGCTTAGCCGGACAGGGGTATTCACCCCTCCACTTT. The full variable domain, completed using reference TRBV7-9 and TRBJ1-6, is DTGVSQNPRHKITKRGQNVTFRCDPISEHNRLYWYRQTLGQGPEFLTYFQNEAQLEKSRLLSDRFSAERPKGSFSTLEIQRTEQGDSAMYLCASSLAGQGYSPLHFGNGTRLTVT.

J is TRBJ2-3 and V is TRBV12-3 or TRBV12-4; the match to TRBD1 covers 8 bases. This CDR3 region has 12 residues. The V and J ends lost 7 bases and 9 bases, in that order; junction bases with no gene match: 6. CDR3 nucleotides: TGTGCCAGCACCAACAGGGGGACAACGCAGTATTTT. As protein: CASTNRGTTQYF.

The V and J genes are TRBV2 and TRBJ1-5; tentatively, D is TRBD1 (6 bases). This CDR3 contains 14 residues. The V end lost 6 bases, the J end lost 3 bases, and 12 bases lay between the germline ends. Looked up from germline, CDR1 is SNHLY and CDR2 is FYNNEI. The CDR3 nucleotides read TGTGCCAGCAGCCTGGGGGGGGCCAATCAGCCCCAGCATTTT. Amino acid sequence: CASSLGGANQPQHF.

This chain joins TRBV15 and TRBJ2-3, with D unresolved. V lost 0 bases and J 4 bases, leaving 8 bases between the germline ends. Per germline, CDR1 LNHNV and CDR2 YYDKDF (reference sequence). This CDR3 comprises 14 residues. This chain's CDR3 is CATSRDARADTQYF. CDR3 bases: TGTGCCACCAGCAGAGATGCCCGGGCAGATACGCAGTATTTT. Using reference TRBV15 and TRBJ2-3 for the parts outside the CDR3, the full variable domain is DAMVIQNPRYQVTQFGKPVTLSCSQTLNHNVMYWYQQKSSQAPKLLFHYYDKDFNNEADTPDNFQSRRPNTSFCFLDIRSPGLGDTAMYLCATSRDARADTQYFGPGTRLTVL.

This sequence joins TRBV6-2 or TRBV6-3 and TRBJ2-3, with TRBD2 as a possible D gene (5 bases). Trimming stripped 5 bases from V and 3 bases from J, with 18 bases between. Germline V gene data show CDR1 as MNHEY and CDR2 as SVGEGT. This CDR3 region has 16 residues. The CDR3 loop is CASSPGRTRATDTQYF. As DNA, the CDR3 is TGTGCCAGCAGTCCCGGACGGACTCGGGCGACAGATACGCAGTATTTT.

This chain joins TRBV6-2 or TRBV6-3 and TRBJ2-5; 10 nucleotides line up with TRBD2. Germline CDR1 and CDR2: MNHEY and SVGEGT. This CDR3 comprises 14 residues. The trim removed 0 bases at V and 5 bases at J, leaving 0 bases unmatched. CDR3 in DNA: TGTGCCAGCAGTTACTCGACTAGCGGGGAGACCCAGTACTTC. It yields the protein CASSYSTSGETQYF.

V usage is TRBV3-1 (or the pseudogene TRBV3-2) and J usage is TRBJ2-3, with 9 bases matching TRBD2. CDR1 LGHDT and CDR2 YNNKEL come from the germline V gene (reference sequence). The CDR3 is 16 residues long. V was pared by 1 base and J by 0 bases, with 2 bases of the junction left unmatched. The chain's CDR3 is CASSQAAGGSTDTQYF. The CDR3 DNA reads TGTGCCAGCAGCCAAGCTGCGGGGGGGAGCACAGATACGCAGTATTTT.

The CDR3 region is CASSQSLQETQYF. The CDR3 DNA is TGTGCCAGCAGCCAATCCCTCCAAGAGACCCAGTACTTC. The chain recombines TRBV3-1 (or the pseudogene TRBV3-2) with TRBJ2-5, with D hard to call. There are 13 residues in the CDR3. Germline loops: CDR1 LGHDT, CDR2 YNNKEL (reference sequence). V gave up 2 bases and J gave up 1 base, with 5 bases separating them.

The V call is TRBV7-9, the J call TRBJ2-1; 8 bases align to TRBD1. Germline-derived CDR1 and CDR2 are SEHNR and FQNEAQ (reference sequence). The CDR3 consists of 13 residues. V shed 6 bases, J shed 9 bases, and the junction held 7 bases outside the gene matches. The CDR3, as DNA: TGTGCCAGCAGTGACAGGGGATTCGGTGAGCAGTTCTTC. Translation: CASSDRGFGEQFF.

The genes are TRBV5-5 and TRBJ2-4, with D maybe TRBD1 (5 bases). Per the germline V gene, CDR1 is SGHKS and CDR2 is YYEKEE (reference sequence). V dropped 0 bases and J dropped 12 bases, with 16 bases sitting between them. There are 14 residues in the CDR3. As DNA, the CDR3 is TGTGCCAGCAGCTTGGGGGGCCTGTATAAGGGTCAGTACTTC. Translation: CASSLGGLYKGQYF.

The rearrangement joins TRBV9 to TRBJ2-2; 10 bases match TRBD1. The germline CDR1 and CDR2 sequences are SGDLS and YYNGEE. V trimming: 3 bases; J trimming: 3 bases; junction bases outside the gene matches: 8. This CDR3 comprises 17 residues. The CDR3 region has the DNA TGTGCCAGCAGCGCTACCCCCGGGACAGGGGACACCGGGGAGCTGTTTTTT. Translated: CASSATPGTGDTGELFF.

This clone was counted a single time. This chain uses TRBV12-3 or TRBV12-4 with TRBJ2-5; D unresolved. Between the trimmed V and J ends, which lost 6 bases and 7 bases, there was a span of 12 bases. The CDR3 is 12 amino acids. The CDR3 here is CASSRRLGTQYF. The CDR3 coding sequence is TGTGCCAGCAGCCGGAGACTTGGGACCCAGTACTTC.